These T cell receptor beta chains were read from a single sample in a study of cytomegalovirus exposure and HLA in healthy donors. Sequencing was performed with immunoSEQ multiplex PCR; in TCRdb, only in-frame clones are kept and a portion is missing. The repertoire holds more than 150,000 clones, with roughly 78% as singletons. Material for sequencing was PBMCs. These receptors all stem from a girl aged 5-17 years in good health and CMV-seropositive. The CDR3 runs from the conserved cysteine through the conserved F or W. D genes are given only for firm matches. The size entry is marked missing in some rows and otherwise reads once, few, many or a size class.

J,size,V,D,CDR3,DNA
TRBJ2-7,-,TRBV18,-,CASSDTQQSTYEQYF,TGTGCCAGCTCAGATACCCAACAGTCGACCTACGAACAGTACTTC
TRBJ2-3,-,TRBV6-4,TRBD2,CASSVMRGGVNTQYF,TGTGCCAGCAGTGTGATGCGGGGGGGCGTGAATACGCAGTATTTT
TRBJ2-5,once,TRBV7-6,-,CASSSRSGQETQYF,TGTGCCAGCAGCTCGAGATCGGGGCAAGAGACCCAGTACTTC
TRBJ2-3,-,TRBV4-1,-,CASSQDRGTYTDTQYF,TGCGCCAGCAGCCAAGATCGGGGTACCTACACAGATACGCAGTATTTT
TRBJ2-7,-,TRBV7-2,TRBD2,CASSLGGLGQYF,TGTGCCAGCAGCTTAGGTGGACTAGGGCAGTACTTC
TRBJ2-3,-,TRBV11-3,TRBD1,CASSLGLDRGTDTQYF,TGTGCCAGCAGCTTAGGACTGGACAGGGGCACAGATACGCAGTATTTT
TRBJ2-7,-,TRBV5-6,-,CASSQQAYEQYF,TGTGCCAGCAGCCAACAAGCGTACGAGCAGTACTTC
TRBJ2-5,few,TRBV30,TRBD1,CAWNGQGGETQYF,TGTGCCTGGAATGGACAGGGGGGAGAGACCCAGTACTTC
TRBJ1-1,-,TRBV27,TRBD1,CASSPGTGNMNTEAFF,TGTGCCAGCAGCCCCGGGACAGGGAATATGAACACTGAAGCTTTCTTT
TRBJ1-2,few,TRBV5-4,TRBD1,CASSGGTGGYGYTF,TGTGCCAGCAGCGGGGGGACAGGGGGCTATGGCTACACCTTC
TRBJ1-6,-,TRBV2,-,CARGRTNNSPLHF,TGTGCCAGAGGACGGACTAATAATTCACCCCTCCACTTT
TRBJ2-3,once,TRBV5-1,TRBD2,CASSLAASGGTDTQYF,TGCGCCAGCAGCTTGGCAGCTAGCGGGGGAACAGATACGCAGTATTTT
TRBJ2-1,-,TRBV7-6,-,CASSLGGAASYNEQFF,TGTGCCAGCAGCCTGGGCGGGGCGGCCTCCTACAATGAGCAGTTCTTC
TRBJ1-3,few,TRBV29-1,TRBD1,CSVAQGQYSGNTIYF,TGCAGCGTAGCCCAGGGACAGTACTCTGGAAACACCATATATTTT
TRBJ2-5,-,TRBV2,TRBD1,CASHLQGARGTQYF,TGTGCCAGCCATCTACAGGGGGCGAGGGGGACCCAGTACTTC
TRBJ2-6,few,TRBV2,-,CASSESRGRANVLTF,TGTGCCAGCAGTGAAAGTCGGGGGAGGGCCAACGTCCTGACTTTC
TRBJ2-5,-,TRBV5-1,-,CASSLSAQETQYF,TGCGCCAGCAGCTTGAGCGCTCAAGAGACCCAGTACTTC
TRBJ2-7,-,TRBV27,-,CASSLYLTDKSDEQYF,TGTGCCAGCAGTTTATATCTTACGGACAAATCCGACGAGCAGTACTTC
TRBJ2-2,once,TRBV7-2,-,CASRPAGQTGELFF,TGTGCCAGCCGACCCGCGGGGCAGACCGGGGAGCTGTTTTTT
TRBJ1-1,few,TRBV4-1,-,CASSQVQVPMNTEAFF,TGCGCCAGCAGCCAAGTGCAGGTACCCATGAACACTGAAGCTTTCTTT
TRBJ1-1,-,TRBV21-1,-,CASSVRTPSSNTEAFF,TGTGCCAGCAGCGTCAGAACCCCTTCCTCGAACACTGAAGCTTTCTTT
TRBJ2-1,-,TRBV6-6,TRBD1,CASSYSRTGSYNEQFF,TGTGCCAGCAGTTACTCAAGGACAGGGTCCTACAATGAGCAGTTCTTC
TRBJ2-5,-,TRBV5-1,TRBD2,CASSPRTSGETQYF,TGCGCCAGCAGCCCGCGGACTAGCGGGGAGACCCAGTACTTC
TRBJ2-3,-,TRBV6-4,TRBD2,CASSASGGATDTQYF,TGTGCCAGCAGCGCAAGCGGGGGAGCCACAGATACGCAGTATTTT
TRBJ2-2,-,TRBV5-6,-,CASSLARDSELFF,TGTGCCAGCAGCTTGGCCAGGGACTCGGAGCTGTTTTTT
TRBJ2-7,-,TRBV7-9,TRBD1,CASSSSQGQGSYEQYF,TGTGCCAGCAGCTCCAGCCAGGGACAGGGCTCCTACGAGCAGTACTTC
TRBJ2-7,-,TRBV9,TRBD2,CASSEGLSSYEQYF,TGTGCCAGCAGCGAGGGACTAAGCTCCTACGAGCAGTACTTC
TRBJ1-3,-,TRBV7-8,-,CASSIDRSNTIYF,TGTGCCAGCAGCATCGACAGGTCCAACACCATATATTTT
TRBJ2-3,-,TRBV11-3,TRBD2,CASSFPTGTTAADTQYF,TGTGCCAGCAGCTTCCCCACCGGGACTACCGCCGCAGATACGCAGTATTTT
TRBJ1-6,few,TRBV5-3,-,CARSLGGGTPPPEGSPLHF,TGTGCCAGAAGCTTGGGAGGTGGGACACCCCCACCTGAGGGTTCACCCCTCCACTTT
TRBJ1-1,-,TRBV10-3,-,CAIRDPGLEAFF,TGTGCCATCAGAGATCCGGGGTTAGAAGCTTTCTTT
TRBJ1-5,-,TRBV30,-,CAWSVRHGVNQPQHF,TGTGCCTGGAGTGTTCGCCACGGGGTCAATCAGCCCCAGCATTTT
TRBJ1-1,-,TRBV18,TRBD1,CASSSGTGFVNTEAFF,TGTGCCAGCTCAAGCGGGACAGGGTTCGTCAACACTGAAGCTTTCTTT
TRBJ1-3,few,TRBV7-9,-,CASSLGEGNTIYF,TGTGCCAGCAGCTTAGGGGAGGGAAACACCATATATTTT